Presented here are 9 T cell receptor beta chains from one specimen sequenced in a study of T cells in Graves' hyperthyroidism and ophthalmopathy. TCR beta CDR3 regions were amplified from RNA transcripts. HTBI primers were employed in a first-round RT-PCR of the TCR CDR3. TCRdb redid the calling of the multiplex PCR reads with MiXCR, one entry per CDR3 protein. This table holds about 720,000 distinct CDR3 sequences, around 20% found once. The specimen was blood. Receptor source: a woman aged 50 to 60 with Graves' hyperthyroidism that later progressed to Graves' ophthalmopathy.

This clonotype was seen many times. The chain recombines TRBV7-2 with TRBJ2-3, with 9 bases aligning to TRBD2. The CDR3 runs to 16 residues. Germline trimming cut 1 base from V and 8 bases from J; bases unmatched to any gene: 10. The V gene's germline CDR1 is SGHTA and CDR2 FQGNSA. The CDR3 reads CASSLVSAGGSTTQYF. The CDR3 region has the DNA TGTGCCAGCAGCTTAGTCTCGGCGGGGGGGTCTACTACGCAGTATTTT. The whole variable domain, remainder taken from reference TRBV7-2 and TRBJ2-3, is GAGVSQSPSNKVTEKGKDVELRCDPISGHTALYWYRQSLGQGLEFLIYFQGNSAPDKSGLPSDRFSAERTGGSVSTLTIQRTQQEDSAVYLCASSLVSAGGSTTQYFGPGTRLTVL.

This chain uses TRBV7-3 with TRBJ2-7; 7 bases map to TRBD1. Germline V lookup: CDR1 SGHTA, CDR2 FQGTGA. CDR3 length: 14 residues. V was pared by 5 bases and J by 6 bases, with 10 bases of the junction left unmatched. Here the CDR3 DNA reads TGTGCCAGCAGCATAGAAGACAGGGTAGGCGAGCAGTACTTC. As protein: CASSIEDRVGEQYF.

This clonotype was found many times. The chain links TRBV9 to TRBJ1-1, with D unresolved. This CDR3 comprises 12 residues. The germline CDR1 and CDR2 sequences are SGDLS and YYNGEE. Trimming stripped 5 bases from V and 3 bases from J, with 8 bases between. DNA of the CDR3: TGTGCCAGCAGTGTTGGAGACACTGAAGCTTTCTTT. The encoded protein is CASSVGDTEAFF. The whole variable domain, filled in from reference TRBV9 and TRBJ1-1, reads DSGVTQTPKHLITATGQRVTLRCSPRSGDLSVYWYQQSLDQGLQFLIQYYNGEERAKGNILERFSAQQFPDLHSELNLSSLELGDSALYFCASSVGDTEAFFGQGTRLTVV.

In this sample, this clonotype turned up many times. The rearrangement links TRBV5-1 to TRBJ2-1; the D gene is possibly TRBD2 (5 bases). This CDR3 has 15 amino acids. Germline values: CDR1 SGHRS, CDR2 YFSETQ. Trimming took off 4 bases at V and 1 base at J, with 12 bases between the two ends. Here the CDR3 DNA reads TGCGCCAGCAGCGAGGGAGCCGGGTCCTACAATGAGCAGTTCTTC. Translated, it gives CASSEGAGSYNEQFF.

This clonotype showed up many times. Here the CDR3 DNA reads TGTGCCAGCAGCTTTAGCGGGGGGGGAGGGGAGCAGTTCTTC. Amino acid sequence: CASSFSGGGGEQFF. The chain links TRBV7-6 to TRBJ2-1; TRBD2 matches 11 bases. The CDR3 runs 14 residues. Unmatched junction bases numbered 5, after V lost 3 bases and J lost 10 bases. Germline CDR1 is SGHVS and CDR2 is FNYEAQ.

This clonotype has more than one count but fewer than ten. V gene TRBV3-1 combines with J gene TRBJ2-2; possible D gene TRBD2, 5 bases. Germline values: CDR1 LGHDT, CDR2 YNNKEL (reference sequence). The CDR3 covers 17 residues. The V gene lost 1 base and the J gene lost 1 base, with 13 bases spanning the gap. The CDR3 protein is CASSQVSGRMNTGELFF. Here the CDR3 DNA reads TGTGCCAGCAGCCAAGTAAGCGGCCGGATGAACACCGGGGAGCTGTTTTTT.

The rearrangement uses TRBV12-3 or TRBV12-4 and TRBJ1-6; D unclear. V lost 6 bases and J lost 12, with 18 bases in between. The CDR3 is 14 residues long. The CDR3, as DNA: TGTGCCAGCAGCTTTGCTCGGACGGCTAAACCCCTCCACTTT. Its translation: CASSFARTAKPLHF.

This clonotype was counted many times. The CDR3: CASSQGLTAGYEQYF. The DNA for the CDR3 is TGTGCCAGCAGCCAAGGACTGACGGCGGGCTACGAGCAGTACTTC. V is TRBV3-1 and J is TRBJ2-7; possibly TRBD2 for D (5 bases). There are 15 residues in the CDR3. Trimming removed 1 base from V and 3 bases from J, with 13 bases in between. Germline lookup yields CDR1 LGHDT and CDR2 YNNKEL (reference sequence).

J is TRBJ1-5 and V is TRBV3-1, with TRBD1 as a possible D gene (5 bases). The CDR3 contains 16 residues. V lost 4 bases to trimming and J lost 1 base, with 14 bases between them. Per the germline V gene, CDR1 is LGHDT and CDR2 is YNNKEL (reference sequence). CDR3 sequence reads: CASSLTGEVSNQPQHF. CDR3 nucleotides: TGTGCCAGCAGCCTCACAGGTGAGGTAAGCAATCAGCCCCAGCATTTT.